The rows below give T cell receptor beta chains drawn from one sample of a study of blood T cell repertoires in COVID-19. Profiled with immunoSEQ multiplex PCR; TCRdb holds only in-frame clones, not every one. The profile shows some 260,000 clones, approximately 90% of them singletons. Sequencing was performed on peripheral blood. These receptor sequences come from a man aged 18 to 30 with active or convalescent COVID-19. Each CDR3 is given with its conserved first and last residue. D genes are given only for firm matches. Part of the rows lack a size; the others show once, few, many or a class for expanded clones.

CDR3 protein: CASRLRTSGTYNEQFF
CDR3 DNA: TGTGCCAGCAGGCTTCGGACTAGCGGTACCTACAATGAGCAGTTCTTC
V gene: TRBV2
D gene: TRBD2
clone size: .
J gene: TRBJ2-1

CDR3 protein: CASSLPRQGAGNEQFF
CDR3 DNA: TGTGCCAGCAGCTTGCCTAGACAGGGGGCGGGTAATGAGCAGTTCTTC
V gene: TRBV5-4
D gene: TRBD1
clone size: .
J gene: TRBJ2-1

CDR3 protein: CAIRKPTRDRSSYEQYF
CDR3 DNA: TGTGCCATCAGGAAACCGACCCGGGACAGGAGCTCCTACGAGCAGTACTTC
V gene: TRBV10-3
D gene: TRBD1
clone size: .
J gene: TRBJ2-7

CDR3 protein: CASSQPGQGAKGNTIYF
CDR3 DNA: TGTGCCAGCTCACAACCGGGACAGGGGGCGAAAGGAAACACCATATATTTT
V gene: TRBV18
D gene: TRBD1
clone size: few
J gene: TRBJ1-3

CDR3 protein: CAWSGTTTGELFF
CDR3 DNA: TGTGCCTGGAGTGGGACAACTACCGGGGAGCTGTTTTTT
V gene: TRBV30
D gene: .
clone size: .
J gene: TRBJ2-2

CDR3 protein: CASSTGGREQYF
CDR3 DNA: TGTGCCAGCAGCACAGGGGGAAGAGAGCAGTACTTC
V gene: TRBV6-2/TRBV6-3
D gene: TRBD1
clone size: .
J gene: TRBJ2-7

CDR3 protein: CATSDSGLVNEQFF
CDR3 DNA: TGTGCCACCAGTGATTCGGGACTAGTGAATGAGCAGTTCTTC
V gene: TRBV24-1
D gene: TRBD2
clone size: few
J gene: TRBJ2-1

CDR3 protein: CASSPYGNAGELFF
CDR3 DNA: TGCGCCAGCAGCCCGTACGGGAACGCCGGGGAGCTGTTTTTT
V gene: TRBV5-1
D gene: .
clone size: .
J gene: TRBJ2-2

CDR3 protein: CSVRLAEGVLRAFF
CDR3 DNA: TGCAGCGTTAGGTTGGCAGAGGGGGTGCTTCGGGCTTTCTTT
V gene: TRBV29-1
D gene: .
clone size: .
J gene: TRBJ1-1

CDR3 protein: CASSFRLGYTF
CDR3 DNA: TGTGCCAGCAGTTTCAGGCTTGGCTACACCTTC
V gene: TRBV28
D gene: .
clone size: .
J gene: TRBJ1-2

CDR3 protein: CASSPQGGIMNTEAFF
CDR3 DNA: TGCGCCAGCAGCCCACAAGGCGGGATAATGAACACTGAAGCTTTCTTT
V gene: TRBV5-1
D gene: .
clone size: .
J gene: TRBJ1-1

CDR3 protein: CASMGTTYGTDTQYF
CDR3 DNA: TGTGCCAGCATGGGGACTACTTATGGCACAGATACGCAGTATTTT
V gene: TRBV2
D gene: TRBD2
clone size: .
J gene: TRBJ2-3

CDR3 protein: CASSGRQGAPRTYTF
CDR3 DNA: TGTGCCAGCAGCGGGAGGCAAGGGGCGCCCAGGACTTACACCTTC
V gene: TRBV5-4
D gene: .
clone size: .
J gene: TRBJ1-2

CDR3 protein: CASSYLGNGVGNTIYF
CDR3 DNA: TGTGCCAGCAGCTACCTCGGGAATGGGGTCGGAAACACCATATATTTT
V gene: TRBV5-8
D gene: .
clone size: .
J gene: TRBJ1-3

CDR3 protein: CASSLVAGNTGELFF
CDR3 DNA: TGTGCCAGCAGCTTAGTTGCGGGGAACACCGGGGAGCTGTTTTTT
V gene: TRBV7-6
D gene: .
clone size: .
J gene: TRBJ2-2

CDR3 protein: CASSTRRSARSYNEQFF
CDR3 DNA: TGTGCCAGTAGTACTCGGAGATCGGCGCGCTCCTACAATGAGCAGTTCTTC
V gene: TRBV19
D gene: .
clone size: .
J gene: TRBJ2-1

CDR3 protein: CASTGTGDLAEQYF
CDR3 DNA: TGTGCCAGCACCGGGACAGGCGACCTCGCCGAGCAGTACTTC
V gene: TRBV5-4
D gene: TRBD1
clone size: once
J gene: TRBJ2-7

CDR3 protein: CASSYTSLQPQHF
CDR3 DNA: TGTGCCAGCAGTTACACTTCGTTGCAGCCCCAGCATTTT
V gene: TRBV6-6
D gene: .
clone size: .
J gene: TRBJ1-5

CDR3 protein: CASSIVRGVYTEAFF
CDR3 DNA: TGTGCCAGTAGTATTGTCCGGGGGGTATACACTGAAGCTTTCTTT
V gene: TRBV19
D gene: .
clone size: .
J gene: TRBJ1-1

CDR3 protein: CASTRGMGYTF
CDR3 DNA: TGTGCCAGCACCCGAGGGATGGGCTACACCTTC
V gene: TRBV28
D gene: .
clone size: .
J gene: TRBJ1-2

CDR3 protein: CASSLVSGQGDGDGYTF
CDR3 DNA: TGTGCCAGCAGCTTAGTGAGCGGACAGGGAGACGGTGATGGCTACACCTTC
V gene: TRBV7-6
D gene: TRBD1
clone size: .
J gene: TRBJ1-2

CDR3 protein: CASSSGQGAGNTIYF
CDR3 DNA: TGTGCCAGCAGCTCGGGACAGGGGGCTGGAAACACCATATATTTT
V gene: TRBV13
D gene: TRBD1
clone size: .
J gene: TRBJ1-3

CDR3 protein: CASSQVIQGAAREQYF
CDR3 DNA: TGCGCCAGCAGCCAAGTCATCCAGGGGGCAGCGCGGGAGCAGTACTTC
V gene: TRBV4-3
D gene: TRBD1
clone size: .
J gene: TRBJ2-7

CDR3 protein: CASSIGGHSASSYNEQFF
CDR3 DNA: TGTGCCAGTAGTATAGGGGGACACTCCGCGAGCTCCTACAATGAGCAGTTCTTC
V gene: TRBV19
D gene: .
clone size: .
J gene: TRBJ2-1

CDR3 protein: CATRRQFEAFF
CDR3 DNA: TGTGCCACTCGACGACAGTTTGAAGCTTTCTTT
V gene: TRBV6-5
D gene: .
clone size: .
J gene: TRBJ1-1

CDR3 protein: CAWSVPGSWNEQYF
CDR3 DNA: TGTGCCTGGAGTGTACCAGGTTCTTGGAACGAGCAGTACTTC
V gene: TRBV30
D gene: .
clone size: .
J gene: TRBJ2-7

CDR3 protein: CASSSNGGELFF
CDR3 DNA: TGTGCCAGCAGTTCGAACGGCGGGGAGCTGTTTTTT
V gene: TRBV7-3
D gene: .
clone size: .
J gene: TRBJ2-2

CDR3 protein: CATSIRGSGEDEQFF
CDR3 DNA: TGTGCCACCAGCATCCGTGGTAGCGGGGAGGATGAGCAGTTCTTC
V gene: TRBV15
D gene: TRBD2
clone size: .
J gene: TRBJ2-1

CDR3 protein: CATARGGLGTQYF
CDR3 DNA: TGTGCCACAGCCCGGGGGGGACTTGGTACGCAGTATTTT
V gene: TRBV10-3
D gene: TRBD2
clone size: .
J gene: TRBJ2-3

CDR3 protein: CAIPEAVSEAFF
CDR3 DNA: TGTGCCATCCCCGAGGCAGTCAGTGAAGCTTTCTTT
V gene: TRBV2
D gene: .
clone size: .
J gene: TRBJ1-1

CDR3 protein: CASRTKSGGSYNEQFF
CDR3 DNA: TGCGCCAGCAGGACAAAAAGCGGGGGGTCCTACAATGAGCAGTTCTTC
V gene: TRBV5-1
D gene: TRBD2
clone size: .
J gene: TRBJ2-1

CDR3 protein: CASSFFGVTKVMNEQFF
CDR3 DNA: TGTGCCAGCAGCTTCTTCGGTGTGACTAAGGTTATGAATGAGCAGTTCTTC
V gene: TRBV5-6
D gene: .
clone size: .
J gene: TRBJ2-1

CDR3 protein: CASSSRYLETQYF
CDR3 DNA: TGTGCCAGCAGCTCCAGATATTTAGAGACCCAGTACTTC
V gene: TRBV7-2
D gene: .
clone size: .
J gene: TRBJ2-5

CDR3 protein: CSVEPAGGGYTF
CDR3 DNA: TGCAGCGTTGAACCCGCAGGGGGTGGCTACACCTTC
V gene: TRBV29-1
D gene: TRBD1
clone size: .
J gene: TRBJ1-2

CDR3 protein: CASSQAPFENTIYF
CDR3 DNA: TGTGCCAGCAGTCAGGCCCCCTTCGAAAACACCATATATTTT
V gene: TRBV6-5
D gene: .
clone size: .
J gene: TRBJ1-3

CDR3 protein: CASSLDYPAGNIQYF
CDR3 DNA: TGTGCCAGCAGTTTAGATTATCCGGCAGGAAACATTCAGTACTTC
V gene: TRBV27
D gene: .
clone size: .
J gene: TRBJ2-4

CDR3 protein: CASSMLTGVGAGELFF
CDR3 DNA: TGTGCCAGTAGCATGCTAACAGGGGTTGGAGCCGGGGAGCTGTTTTTT
V gene: TRBV19
D gene: TRBD1
clone size: once
J gene: TRBJ2-2

CDR3 protein: CASSLPGQGYEQYF
CDR3 DNA: TGTGCCAGCAGTTTACCGGGACAGGGGTACGAGCAGTACTTC
V gene: TRBV28
D gene: TRBD1
clone size: .
J gene: TRBJ2-7

CDR3 protein: CASSQDGAGANYGYTF
CDR3 DNA: TGCGCCAGCAGCCAAGATGGGGCAGGGGCGAACTATGGCTACACCTTC
V gene: TRBV4-1
D gene: .
clone size: .
J gene: TRBJ1-2

CDR3 protein: CASSYPLGRAGPYNEQFF
CDR3 DNA: TGTGCCAGCAGTTACCCGCTTGGGAGGGCCGGTCCCTACAATGAGCAGTTCTTC
V gene: TRBV6-2/TRBV6-3
D gene: TRBD2
clone size: .
J gene: TRBJ2-1

CDR3 protein: CASSLTTRTSYNEQFF
CDR3 DNA: TGTGCCAGCAGCTTAACGACCCGGACTAGCTACAATGAGCAGTTCTTC
V gene: TRBV7-3
D gene: TRBD2
clone size: .
J gene: TRBJ2-1

CDR3 protein: CASSQVIGQGGTEAFF
CDR3 DNA: TGCGCCAGCAGCCAAGTGATCGGGCAGGGGGGAACTGAAGCTTTCTTT
V gene: TRBV4-3
D gene: TRBD1
clone size: .
J gene: TRBJ1-1

CDR3 protein: CASSYGAGENQETQYF
CDR3 DNA: TGTGCCAGCAGTTACGGGGCGGGAGAGAACCAAGAGACCCAGTACTTC
V gene: TRBV6-5
D gene: TRBD2
clone size: .
J gene: TRBJ2-5

CDR3 protein: CARSWKREIYNEQFF
CDR3 DNA: TGTGCCAGAAGCTGGAAGCGGGAGATCTACAATGAGCAGTTCTTC
V gene: TRBV5-3
D gene: TRBD2
clone size: once
J gene: TRBJ2-1

CDR3 protein: CASSQGTQAGGISYEQYF
CDR3 DNA: TGCGCCAGCAGCCAAGGAACCCAGGCGGGAGGCATCTCCTACGAGCAGTACTTC
V gene: TRBV4-3
D gene: TRBD2
clone size: .
J gene: TRBJ2-7

CDR3 protein: CASSPTMNTEAFF
CDR3 DNA: TGTGCCAGCAGCCCTACGATGAACACTGAAGCTTTCTTT
V gene: TRBV3-1/TRBV3-2
D gene: .
clone size: few
J gene: TRBJ1-1

CDR3 protein: CASSIRQGDYGYTF
CDR3 DNA: TGTGCCAGTAGTATTAGGCAGGGTGACTATGGCTACACCTTC
V gene: TRBV19
D gene: .
clone size: .
J gene: TRBJ1-2

CDR3 protein: CASSLTGGGGNTIYF
CDR3 DNA: TGTGCCAGCAGCTTGACAGGAGGAGGTGGAAACACCATATATTTT
V gene: TRBV11-2
D gene: .
clone size: .
J gene: TRBJ1-3

CDR3 protein: CASSQGGGGIWEQYF
CDR3 DNA: TGTGCCAGCAGCCAAGGCGGAGGGGGCATTTGGGAGCAGTACTTC
V gene: TRBV3-1/TRBV3-2
D gene: .
clone size: .
J gene: TRBJ2-7

CDR3 protein: CASSTGFESPYYGYTF
CDR3 DNA: TGTGCCAGCAGTACAGGGTTCGAGTCCCCTTACTATGGCTACACCTTC
V gene: TRBV6-6
D gene: .
clone size: .
J gene: TRBJ1-2

CDR3 protein: CASSPGTTLREQFF
CDR3 DNA: TGTGCCAGCAGCCCCGGGACTACCTTGAGGGAGCAGTTCTTC
V gene: TRBV6-2/TRBV6-3
D gene: TRBD2
clone size: .
J gene: TRBJ2-1

CDR3 protein: CASSPPGSTSTDTQYF
CDR3 DNA: TGTGCCAGCAGTCCCCCCGGGTCCACTAGCACAGATACGCAGTATTTT
V gene: TRBV28
D gene: .
clone size: .
J gene: TRBJ2-3

CDR3 protein: CASSLRSSYNSPLHF
CDR3 DNA: TGTGCCAGCAGTTTACGGAGCTCCTATAATTCACCCCTCCACTTT
V gene: TRBV27
D gene: .
clone size: .
J gene: TRBJ1-6